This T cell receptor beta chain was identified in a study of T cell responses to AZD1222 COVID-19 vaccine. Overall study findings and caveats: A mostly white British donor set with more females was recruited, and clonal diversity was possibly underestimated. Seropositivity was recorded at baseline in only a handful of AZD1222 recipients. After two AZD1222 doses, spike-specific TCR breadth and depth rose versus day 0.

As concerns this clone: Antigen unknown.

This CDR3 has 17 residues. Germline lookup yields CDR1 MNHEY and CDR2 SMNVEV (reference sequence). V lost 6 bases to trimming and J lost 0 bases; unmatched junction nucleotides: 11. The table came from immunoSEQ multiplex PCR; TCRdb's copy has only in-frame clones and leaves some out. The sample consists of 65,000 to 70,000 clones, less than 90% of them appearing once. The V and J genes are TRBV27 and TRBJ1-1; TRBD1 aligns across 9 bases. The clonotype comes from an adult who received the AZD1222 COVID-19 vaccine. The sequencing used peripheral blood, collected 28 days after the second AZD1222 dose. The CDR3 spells CASSPAGQGSLNTEAFF. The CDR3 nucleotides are TGTGCCAGCAGCCCCGCCGGACAGGGGAGTTTGAACACTGAAGCTTTCTTT.